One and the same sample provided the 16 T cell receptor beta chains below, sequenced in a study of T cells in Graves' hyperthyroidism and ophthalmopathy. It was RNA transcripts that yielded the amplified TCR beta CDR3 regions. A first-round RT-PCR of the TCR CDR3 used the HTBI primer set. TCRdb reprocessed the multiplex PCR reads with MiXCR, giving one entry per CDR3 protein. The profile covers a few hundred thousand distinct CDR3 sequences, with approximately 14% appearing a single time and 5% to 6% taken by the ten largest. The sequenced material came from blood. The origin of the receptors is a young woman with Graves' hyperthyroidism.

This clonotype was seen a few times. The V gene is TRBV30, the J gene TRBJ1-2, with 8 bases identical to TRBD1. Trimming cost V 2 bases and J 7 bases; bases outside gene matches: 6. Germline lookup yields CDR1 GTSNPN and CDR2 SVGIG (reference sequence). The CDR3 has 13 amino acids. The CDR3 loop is CAWSRQGRSGYTF. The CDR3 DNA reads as TGTGCCTGGAGTAGACAGGGGAGAAGTGGCTACACCTTC.

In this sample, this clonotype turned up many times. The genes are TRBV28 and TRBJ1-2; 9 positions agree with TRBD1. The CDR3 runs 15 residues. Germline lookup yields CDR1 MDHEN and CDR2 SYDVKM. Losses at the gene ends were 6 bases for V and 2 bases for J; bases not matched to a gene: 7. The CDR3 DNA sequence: TGTGCCAGCAGCCGTAGAGGACAGGGGAACTATGGCTACACCTTC. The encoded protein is CASSRRGQGNYGYTF.

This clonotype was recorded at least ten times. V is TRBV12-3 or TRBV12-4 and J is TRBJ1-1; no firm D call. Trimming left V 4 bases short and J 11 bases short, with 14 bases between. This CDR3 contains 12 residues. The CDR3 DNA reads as TGTGCCAGCAGTTACAGTACATCAGAGGCTTTCTTT. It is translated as CASSYSTSEAFF.

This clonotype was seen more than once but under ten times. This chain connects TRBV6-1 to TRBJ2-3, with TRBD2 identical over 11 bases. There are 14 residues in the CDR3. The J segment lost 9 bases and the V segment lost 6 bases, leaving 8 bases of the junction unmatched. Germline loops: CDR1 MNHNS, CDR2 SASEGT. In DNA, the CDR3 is TGTGCCAGCAGCTCTGGGACTAGCGGAGAGACGCAGTATTTT. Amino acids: CASSSGTSGETQYF.

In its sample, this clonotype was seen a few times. CDR3 in DNA: TGTGCCACCAGTATCAGGGCTAGCAATCAGCCCCAGCATTTT. This gives the protein CATSIRASNQPQHF. The V gene is TRBV24-1, the J gene TRBJ1-5, with D maybe TRBD1 (5 bases). There are 14 residues in the CDR3. The germline V gene has CDR1 KGHDR and CDR2 SFDVKD. Trimming left V 6 bases short and J 0 bases short, with 8 bases between.

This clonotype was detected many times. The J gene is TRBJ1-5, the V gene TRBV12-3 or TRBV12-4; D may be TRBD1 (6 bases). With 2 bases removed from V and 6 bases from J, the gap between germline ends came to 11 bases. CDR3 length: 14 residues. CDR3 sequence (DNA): TGTGCCAGCAGTTTATGGGGGCTTGGTCAGCCCCAGCATTTT. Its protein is CASSLWGLGQPQHF.

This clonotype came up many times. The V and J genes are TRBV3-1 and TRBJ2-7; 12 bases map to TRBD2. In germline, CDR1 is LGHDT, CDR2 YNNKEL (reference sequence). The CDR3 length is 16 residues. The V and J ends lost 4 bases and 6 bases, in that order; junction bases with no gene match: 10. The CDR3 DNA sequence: TGTGCCAGCAGCCGAGGAGAGCTAGCGGGAGGGCCCGAGCAGTACTTC. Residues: CASSRGELAGGPEQYF.

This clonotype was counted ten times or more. CDR3 DNA sequence: TGCAGCGTTTCTCTAGCGGGAGTGGGGGAGACCCAGTACTTC. Protein: CSVSLAGVGETQYF. The V gene is TRBV29-1, the J gene TRBJ2-5, with TRBD2 matching over 10 bases. V dropped 5 bases and J dropped 5; count of bases not matched to a gene: 8. Germline V gene data show CDR1 as SQVTM and CDR2 as ANQGSEA. The CDR3 length is 14 residues.

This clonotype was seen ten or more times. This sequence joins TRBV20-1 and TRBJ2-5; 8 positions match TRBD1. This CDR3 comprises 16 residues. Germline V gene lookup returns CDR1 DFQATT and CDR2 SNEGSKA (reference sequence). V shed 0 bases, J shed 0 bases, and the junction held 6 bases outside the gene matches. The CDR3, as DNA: TGCAGTGCTAGAGATATTCGGACAGGGAACCAAGAGACCCAGTACTTC. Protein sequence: CSARDIRTGNQETQYF.

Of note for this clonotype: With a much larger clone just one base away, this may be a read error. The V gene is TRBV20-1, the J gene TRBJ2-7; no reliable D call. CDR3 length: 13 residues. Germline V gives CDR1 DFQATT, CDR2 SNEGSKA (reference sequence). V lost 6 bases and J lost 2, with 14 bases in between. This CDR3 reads CSARAKGPYEQYF. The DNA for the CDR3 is TGCAGTGCCCGAGCGAAGGGTCCCTACGAGCAGTACTTC.

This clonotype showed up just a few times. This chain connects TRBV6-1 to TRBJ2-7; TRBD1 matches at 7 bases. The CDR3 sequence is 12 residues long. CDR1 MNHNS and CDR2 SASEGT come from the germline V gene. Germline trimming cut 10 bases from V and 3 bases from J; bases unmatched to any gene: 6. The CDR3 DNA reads TGTGCCACAGGGACAGACGTCTACGAGCAGTACTTC. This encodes CATGTDVYEQYF.

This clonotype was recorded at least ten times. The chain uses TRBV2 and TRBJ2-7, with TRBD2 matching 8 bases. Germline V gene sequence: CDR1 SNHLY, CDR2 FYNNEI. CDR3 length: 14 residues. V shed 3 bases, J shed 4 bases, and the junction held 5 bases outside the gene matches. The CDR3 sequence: CASSEDSGIYEQYF. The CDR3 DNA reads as TGTGCCAGCAGTGAGGATAGCGGGATTTACGAGCAGTACTTC.

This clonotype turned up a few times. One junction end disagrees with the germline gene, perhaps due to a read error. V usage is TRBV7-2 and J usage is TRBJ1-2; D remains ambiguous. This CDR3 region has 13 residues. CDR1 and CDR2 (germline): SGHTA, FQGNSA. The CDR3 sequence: CASSLGLQDGYAF. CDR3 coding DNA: TGTGCCAGCAGCTTAGGATTACAAGATGGCTACGCCTTC.

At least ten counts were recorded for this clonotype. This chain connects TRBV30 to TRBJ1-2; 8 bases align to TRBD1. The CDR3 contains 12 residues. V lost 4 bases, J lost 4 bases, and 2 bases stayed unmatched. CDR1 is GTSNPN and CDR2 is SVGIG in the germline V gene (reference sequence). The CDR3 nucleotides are TGTGCCTGGACAGGGGGCCGCTATGGCTACACCTTC. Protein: CAWTGGRYGYTF. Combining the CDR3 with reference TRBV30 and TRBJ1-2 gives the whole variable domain SQTIHQWPATLVQPVGSPLSLECTVEGTSNPNLYWYRQAAGRGLQLLFYSVGIGQISSEVPQNLSASRPQDRQFILSSKKLLLSDSGFYLCAWTGGRYGYTFGSGTRLTVV.

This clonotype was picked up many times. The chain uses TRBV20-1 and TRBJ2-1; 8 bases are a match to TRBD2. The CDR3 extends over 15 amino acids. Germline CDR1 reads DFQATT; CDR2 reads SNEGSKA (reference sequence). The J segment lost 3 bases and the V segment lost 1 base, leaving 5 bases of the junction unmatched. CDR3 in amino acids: CSARVNGRVYNEQFF. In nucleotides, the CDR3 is TGCAGTGCTAGAGTAAACGGGAGGGTCTACAATGAGCAGTTCTTC.

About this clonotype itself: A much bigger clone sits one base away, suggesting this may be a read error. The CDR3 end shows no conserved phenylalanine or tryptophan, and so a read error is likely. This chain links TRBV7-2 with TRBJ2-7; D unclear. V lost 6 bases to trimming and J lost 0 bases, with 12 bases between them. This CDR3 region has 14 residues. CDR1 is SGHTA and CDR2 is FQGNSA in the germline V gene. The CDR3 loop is CASSIYGYSYEQYL. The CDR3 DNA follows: TGTGCCAGCAGTATCTACGGGTACTCCTACGAGCAGTACTTA.